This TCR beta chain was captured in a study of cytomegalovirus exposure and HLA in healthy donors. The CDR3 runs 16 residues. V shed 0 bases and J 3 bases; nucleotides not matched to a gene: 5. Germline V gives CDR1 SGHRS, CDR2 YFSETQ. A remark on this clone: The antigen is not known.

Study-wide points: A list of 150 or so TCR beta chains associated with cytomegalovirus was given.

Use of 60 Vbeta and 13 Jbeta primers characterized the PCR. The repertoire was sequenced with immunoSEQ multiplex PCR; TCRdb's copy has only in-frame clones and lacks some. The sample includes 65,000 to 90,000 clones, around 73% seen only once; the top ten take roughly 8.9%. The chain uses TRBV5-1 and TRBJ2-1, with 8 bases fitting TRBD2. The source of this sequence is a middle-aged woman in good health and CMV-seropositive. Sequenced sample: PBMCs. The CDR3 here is CASSLDFGGDYNEQFF. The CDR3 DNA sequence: TGCGCCAGCAGCTTGGATTTCGGGGGGGACTACAATGAGCAGTTCTTC.